Below are 5 T cell receptor beta chains sequenced from a single sample in a study of PD-L1 blockade in urothelial cancer. Produced via immunoSEQ multiplex PCR; TCRdb's table is partial and in-frame only. The sample carries about 37,000 clones, 70% to 85% recorded once. Source: PBMCs, taken around atezolizumab (anti-PD-L1) treatment. These receptors were taken from a man in his 60s with urothelial cancer.

The chain joins TRBV4-2 to TRBJ1-3; no clear D. The CDR3 sequence is 16 residues long. The germline gives CDR1 LGHNA, CDR2 YNFKEQ. V gave up 2 bases and J gave up 0 bases, with 11 bases separating them. CDR3 loop: CASSQTGAVSGNTIYF. The CDR3 DNA is TGTGCCAGCAGCCAAACTGGCGCGGTCTCTGGAAACACCATATATTTT.

V is TRBV5-1 and J is TRBJ2-1; tentative D call: TRBD1 (5 bases). Germline CDR1 SGHRS, CDR2 YFSETQ. There are 12 residues in the CDR3. Trimming stripped 7 bases from V and 9 bases from J, with 14 bases between. The CDR3 loop is CASGQWGGEQFF. In DNA, the CDR3 is TGCGCCAGCGGCCAGTGGGGCGGTGAGCAGTTCTTC.

The table lists this clone with a count of one. The V gene is TRBV6-1, the J gene TRBJ2-7, with 9 bases aligning to TRBD1. The germline V gene has CDR1 MNHNS and CDR2 SASEGT. This CDR3 contains 15 residues. The ends lost 3 bases at V and 5 bases at J; junction bases unmatched: 8. The CDR3, as DNA: TGTGCCAGCAGTGAGAGGGACAGGGTGGAGAACGAGCAGTACTTC. It yields the protein CASSERDRVENEQYF.

This chain uses TRBV27 with TRBJ2-7; 8 bases agree with TRBD1. Unmatched junction bases numbered 8, after V lost 5 bases and J lost 2 bases. The CDR3 sequence is 15 residues long. Germline assignment: CDR1 MNHEY and CDR2 SMNVEV (reference sequence). CDR3 protein: CASSPMRDRTYEQYF. The CDR3 bases are TGTGCCAGCAGTCCCATGAGGGACAGGACCTACGAGCAGTACTTC.

Turning to this clone: This sample also contains other DNA sequences that code for the same CDR3. The rearrangement uses TRBV19 and TRBJ2-2, with a weak D call TRBD1 (5 bases). This CDR3 contains 15 residues. Germline CDR1 and CDR2: LNHDA and SQIVND (reference sequence). V gave up 2 bases and J gave up 8 bases, with 15 bases separating them. As DNA, the CDR3 is TGTGCCAGTAGTATATCTGCCGGACAAACTGGGGAGCTGTTTTTT. It specifies CASSISAGQTGELFF.